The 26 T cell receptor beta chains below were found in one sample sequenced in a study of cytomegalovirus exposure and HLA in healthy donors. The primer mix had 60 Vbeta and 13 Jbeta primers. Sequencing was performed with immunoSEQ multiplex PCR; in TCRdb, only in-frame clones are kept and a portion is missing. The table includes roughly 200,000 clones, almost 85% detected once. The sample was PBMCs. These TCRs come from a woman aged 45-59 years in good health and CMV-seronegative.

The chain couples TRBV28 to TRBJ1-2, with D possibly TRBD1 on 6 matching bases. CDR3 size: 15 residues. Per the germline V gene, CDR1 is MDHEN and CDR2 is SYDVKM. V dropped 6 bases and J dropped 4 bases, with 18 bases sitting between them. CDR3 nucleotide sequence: TGTGCCAGCAGACGAAAACCTCAGGGGAGCTATGGCTACACCTTC. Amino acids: CASRRKPQGSYGYTF.

CDR3 loop: CASSSLAVSYNEQFF. CDR3 sequence (DNA): TGTGCCAGCTCATCGCTAGCGGTGTCCTACAATGAGCAGTTCTTC. This chain connects TRBV18 to TRBJ2-1; TRBD2 agrees at 7 bases. V lost 5 bases to trimming and J lost 1 base; unmatched junction nucleotides: 5. CDR1 KGHSH and CDR2 LQKENI come from the germline V gene. This CDR3 comprises 15 residues.

CDR3 coding DNA: TGTGCCAGCAGCCAAGATTACGGGACTAGCACAGATACGCAGTATTTT. This gives the protein CASSQDYGTSTDTQYF. J is TRBJ2-3 and V is TRBV4-2; weak D call: TRBD2 (6 bases). The V end lost 0 bases, the J end lost 0 bases, and 10 bases lay between the germline ends. In germline, CDR1 is LGHNA, CDR2 YNFKEQ. The CDR3 is 16 residues long.

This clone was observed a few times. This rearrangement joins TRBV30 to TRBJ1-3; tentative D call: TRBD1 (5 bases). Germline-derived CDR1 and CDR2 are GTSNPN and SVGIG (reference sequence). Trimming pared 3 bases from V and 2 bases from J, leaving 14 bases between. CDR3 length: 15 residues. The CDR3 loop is CAWRRRGGAGNTIYF. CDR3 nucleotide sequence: TGTGCCTGGAGGCGCCGCGGGGGAGCTGGAAACACCATATATTTT.

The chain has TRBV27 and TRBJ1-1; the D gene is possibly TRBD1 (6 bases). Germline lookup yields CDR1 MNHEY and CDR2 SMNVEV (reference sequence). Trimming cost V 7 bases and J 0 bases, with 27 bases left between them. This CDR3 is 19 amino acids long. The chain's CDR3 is CASKPLGTRRRNLNTEAFF. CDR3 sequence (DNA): TGTGCCAGCAAACCTCTCGGGACACGTAGAAGGAATCTGAACACTGAAGCTTTCTTT.

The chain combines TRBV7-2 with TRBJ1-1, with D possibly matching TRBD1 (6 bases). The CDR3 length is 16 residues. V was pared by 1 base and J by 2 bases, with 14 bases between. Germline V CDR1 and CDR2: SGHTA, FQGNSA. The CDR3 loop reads CASSLEGGRLNTEAFF. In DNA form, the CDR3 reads TGTGCCAGCAGCTTAGAGGGGGGGCGACTTAACACTGAAGCTTTCTTT.

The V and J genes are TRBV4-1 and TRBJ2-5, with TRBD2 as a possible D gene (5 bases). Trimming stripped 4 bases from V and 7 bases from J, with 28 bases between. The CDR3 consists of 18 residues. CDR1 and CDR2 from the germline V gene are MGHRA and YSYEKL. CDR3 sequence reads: CASSPLVISAPSHTTQYF. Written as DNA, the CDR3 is TGCGCCAGCAGCCCTCTCGTTATTAGCGCCCCCTCCCATACGACCCAGTACTTC.

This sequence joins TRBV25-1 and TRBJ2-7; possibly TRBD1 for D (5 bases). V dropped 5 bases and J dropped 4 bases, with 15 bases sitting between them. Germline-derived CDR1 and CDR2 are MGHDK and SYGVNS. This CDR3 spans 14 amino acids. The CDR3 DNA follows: TGTGCCAGCAGTAAGTCTTCTGGGGCTTACGAGCAGTACTTC. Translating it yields CASSKSSGAYEQYF.

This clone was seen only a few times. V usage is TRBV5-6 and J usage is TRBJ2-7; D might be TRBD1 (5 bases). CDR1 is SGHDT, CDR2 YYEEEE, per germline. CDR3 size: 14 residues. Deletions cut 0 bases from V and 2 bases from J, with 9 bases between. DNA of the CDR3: TGTGCCAGCAGCTTGGCAGGGATCACCTACGAGCAGTACTTC. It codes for CASSLAGITYEQYF.

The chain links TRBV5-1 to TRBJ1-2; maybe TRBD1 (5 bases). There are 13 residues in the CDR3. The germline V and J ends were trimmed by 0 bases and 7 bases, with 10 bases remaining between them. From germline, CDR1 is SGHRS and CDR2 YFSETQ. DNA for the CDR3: TGCGCCAGCAGCTTGGAGGGGAGGGCTGGCTACACCTTC. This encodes CASSLEGRAGYTF. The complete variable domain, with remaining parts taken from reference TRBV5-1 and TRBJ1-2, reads KAGVTQTPRYLIKTRGQQVTLSCSPISGHRSVSWYQQTPGQGLQFLFEYFSETQRNKGNFPGRFSGRQFSNSRSEMNVSTLELGDSALYLCASSLEGRAGYTFGSGTRLTVV.

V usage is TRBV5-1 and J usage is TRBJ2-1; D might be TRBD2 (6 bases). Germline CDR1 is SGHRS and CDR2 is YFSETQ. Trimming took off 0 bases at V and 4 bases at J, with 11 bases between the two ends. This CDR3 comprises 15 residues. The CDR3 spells CASSLGGGIYNEQFF. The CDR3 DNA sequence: TGCGCCAGCAGCTTGGGTGGGGGGATTTACAATGAGCAGTTCTTC.

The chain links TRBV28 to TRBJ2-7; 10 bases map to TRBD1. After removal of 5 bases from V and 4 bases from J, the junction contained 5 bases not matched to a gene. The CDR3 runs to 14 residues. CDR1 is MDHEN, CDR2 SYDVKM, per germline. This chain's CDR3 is CASSRQGARYEQYF. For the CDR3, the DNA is TGTGCCAGCAGTCGACAGGGGGCACGTTACGAGCAGTACTTC.

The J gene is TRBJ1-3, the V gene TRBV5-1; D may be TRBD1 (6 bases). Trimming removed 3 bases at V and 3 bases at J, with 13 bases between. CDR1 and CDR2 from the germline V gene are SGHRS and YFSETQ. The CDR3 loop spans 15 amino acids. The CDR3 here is CASSSGRQVGNTIYF. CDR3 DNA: TGCGCCAGCAGCTCGGGGAGACAGGTTGGAAACACCATATATTTT.

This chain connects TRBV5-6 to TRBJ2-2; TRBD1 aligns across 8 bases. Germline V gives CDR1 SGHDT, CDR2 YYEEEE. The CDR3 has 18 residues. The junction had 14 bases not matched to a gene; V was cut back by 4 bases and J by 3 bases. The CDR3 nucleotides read TGTGCCAGCAGCAATCCAACTATCAGGGGGCTGGACACCGGGGAGCTGTTTTTT. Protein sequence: CASSNPTIRGLDTGELFF.

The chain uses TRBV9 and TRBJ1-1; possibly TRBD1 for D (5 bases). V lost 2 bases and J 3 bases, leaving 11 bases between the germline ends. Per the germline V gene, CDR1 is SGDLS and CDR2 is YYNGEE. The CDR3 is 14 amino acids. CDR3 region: CASSVHWGDTEAFF. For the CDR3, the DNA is TGTGCCAGCAGCGTCCACTGGGGGGACACTGAAGCTTTCTTT.

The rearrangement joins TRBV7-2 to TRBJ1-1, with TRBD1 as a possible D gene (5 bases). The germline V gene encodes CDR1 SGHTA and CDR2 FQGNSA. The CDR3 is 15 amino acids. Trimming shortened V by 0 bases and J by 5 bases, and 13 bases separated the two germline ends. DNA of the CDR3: TGTGCCAGCAGCTTAGCGGCGCAGGGTGGAACTGAAGCTTTCTTT. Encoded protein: CASSLAAQGGTEAFF.

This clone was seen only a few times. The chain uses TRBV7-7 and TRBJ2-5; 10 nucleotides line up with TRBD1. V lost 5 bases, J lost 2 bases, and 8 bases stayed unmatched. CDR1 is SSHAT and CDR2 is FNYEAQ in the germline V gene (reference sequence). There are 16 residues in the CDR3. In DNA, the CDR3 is TGTGCCAGCAGCCCAGCCCGGACAGGGGGTCAAGAGACCCAGTACTTC. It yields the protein CASSPARTGGQETQYF.

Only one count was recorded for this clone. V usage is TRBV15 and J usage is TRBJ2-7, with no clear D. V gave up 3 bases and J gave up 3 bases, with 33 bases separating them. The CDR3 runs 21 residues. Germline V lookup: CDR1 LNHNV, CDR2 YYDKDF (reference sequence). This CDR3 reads CATSSSNRDPNQLIIFYEQYF. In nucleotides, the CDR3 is TGTGCCACCAGCAGCTCAAACAGAGACCCGAACCAGCTAATTATATTCTACGAGCAGTACTTC.

The CDR3 DNA follows: TGTGCTAGTGGTTTAGGAGAGAACTATGGCTACACCTTC. Amino acid sequence: CASGLGENYGYTF. The gene calls are TRBV12-5 and TRBJ1-2; no definite D call. V was cut by 3 bases and J by 2 bases, with 7 bases left in between. The CDR3 spans 13 residues. The germline gives CDR1 LGHNT, CDR2 FRNRAP. Based on the CDR3 plus reference TRBV12-5 and TRBJ1-2, the full variable domain is DARVTQTPRHKVTEMGQEVTMRCQPILGHNTVFWYRQTMMQGLELLAYFRNRAPLDDSGMPKDRFSAEMPDATLATLKIQPSEPRDSAVYFCASGLGENYGYTFGSGTRLTVV.

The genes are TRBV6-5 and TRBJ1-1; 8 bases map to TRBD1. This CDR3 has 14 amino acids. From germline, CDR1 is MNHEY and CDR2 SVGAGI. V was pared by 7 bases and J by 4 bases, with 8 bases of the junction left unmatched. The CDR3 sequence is CASTLTGEGTEAFF. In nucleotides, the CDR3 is TGTGCCAGCACCTTGACAGGGGAGGGCACTGAAGCTTTCTTT.

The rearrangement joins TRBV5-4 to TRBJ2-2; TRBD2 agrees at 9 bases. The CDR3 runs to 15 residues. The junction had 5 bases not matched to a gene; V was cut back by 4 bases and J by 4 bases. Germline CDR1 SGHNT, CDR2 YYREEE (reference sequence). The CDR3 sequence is CASSPSSGITGELFF. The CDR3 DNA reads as TGTGCCAGCAGCCCCTCTAGCGGGATCACCGGGGAGCTGTTTTTT.

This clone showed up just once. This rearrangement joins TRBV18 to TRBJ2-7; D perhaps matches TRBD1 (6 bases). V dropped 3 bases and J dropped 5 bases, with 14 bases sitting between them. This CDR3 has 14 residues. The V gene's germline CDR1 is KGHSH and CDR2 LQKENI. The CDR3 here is CASSPGRGRDEQYF. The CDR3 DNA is TGTGCCAGCTCACCTGGCAGGGGACGGGACGAGCAGTACTTC.

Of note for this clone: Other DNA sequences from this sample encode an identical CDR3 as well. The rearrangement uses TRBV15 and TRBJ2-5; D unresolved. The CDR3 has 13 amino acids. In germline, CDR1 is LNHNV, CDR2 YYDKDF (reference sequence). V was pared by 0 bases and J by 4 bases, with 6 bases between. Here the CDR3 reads CATSRDLRETQYF. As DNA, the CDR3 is TGTGCCACCAGCAGAGACCTGCGAGAGACCCAGTACTTC.

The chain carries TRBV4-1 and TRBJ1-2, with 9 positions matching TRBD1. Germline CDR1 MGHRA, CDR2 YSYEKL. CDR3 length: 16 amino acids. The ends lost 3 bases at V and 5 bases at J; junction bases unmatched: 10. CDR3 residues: CASSQMHRTGEYGYTF. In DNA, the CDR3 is TGCGCCAGCAGCCAGATGCACAGGACAGGGGAGTATGGCTACACCTTC.

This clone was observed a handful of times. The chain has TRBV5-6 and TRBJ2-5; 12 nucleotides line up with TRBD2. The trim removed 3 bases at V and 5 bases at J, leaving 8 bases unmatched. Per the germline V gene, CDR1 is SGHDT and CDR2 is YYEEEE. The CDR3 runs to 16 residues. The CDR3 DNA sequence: TGTGCCAGCAGCTCAACCCTAGCGGGAGGGTCGGAGACCCAGTACTTC. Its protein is CASSSTLAGGSETQYF.

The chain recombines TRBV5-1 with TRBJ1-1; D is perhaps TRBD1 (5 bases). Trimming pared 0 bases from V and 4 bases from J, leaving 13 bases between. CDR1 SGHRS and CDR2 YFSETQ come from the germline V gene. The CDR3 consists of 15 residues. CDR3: CASSLVGGSGTEAFF. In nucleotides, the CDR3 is TGCGCCAGCAGCTTGGTGGGGGGGTCGGGCACTGAAGCTTTCTTT.